The 10 T cell receptor beta chains below were found in one sample sequenced in a study of chemoradiotherapy in HPV16-positive cancers. This table comes from immunoSEQ multiplex PCR, and its TCRdb copy is limited to in-frame clones, with some not included. The sample consists of just under 5,500 clones, 70% to 90% of them appearing once. The specimen comprised tumor tissue, sampled from a patient who underwent chemoradiotherapy. The receptors were sampled from a human donor with HPV-associated anogenital cancer.

This chain uses TRBV30 with TRBJ2-7, with D hard to call. This CDR3 comprises 12 residues. Germline-derived CDR1 and CDR2 are GTSNPN and SVGIG (reference sequence). Between the trimmed V and J ends, which lost 1 base and 3 bases, there was a span of 7 bases. Written as DNA, the CDR3 is TGTGCCTGGAGTGGTGGGGACTACGAGCAGTACTTC. This translates into CAWSGGDYEQYF.

V and J are TRBV28 and TRBJ2-3, with TRBD2 matching 8 bases. The germline V gene has CDR1 MDHEN and CDR2 SYDVKM. The CDR3 consists of 16 residues. J was trimmed by 3 bases and V by 5 bases; bases with no gene match: 10. CDR3 bases: TGTGCCAGCAGTGGCCAGCGGGGGTTTTTTACAGATACGCAGTATTTT. This encodes CASSGQRGFFTDTQYF.

This chain links TRBV5-1 with TRBJ1-4; D is unclear. The CDR3 loop spans 13 amino acids. Germline loops: CDR1 SGHRS, CDR2 YFSETQ. V lost 6 bases and J 7 bases, leaving 13 bases between the germline ends. CDR3 DNA: TGCGCCAGCACCCCCGGAAGAGGTGAAAAACTGTTTTTT. Translation: CASTPGRGEKLFF.

Here the CDR3 DNA reads TGTGCCAGCAGCTTAGGGGGAGAGAACACTGAAGCTTTCTTT. Encoded protein: CASSLGGENTEAFF. V usage is TRBV7-2 and J usage is TRBJ1-1; D is undetermined. The CDR3 loop spans 14 amino acids. Trimming shortened V by 1 base and J by 1 base, and 7 bases separated the two germline ends. Germline V CDR1 and CDR2: SGHTA, FQGNSA.

This clone was seen only once. The chain employs TRBV7-3 and TRBJ2-1; 7 bases map to TRBD1. This CDR3 region has 15 residues. After removal of 0 bases from V and 9 bases from J, the junction contained 8 bases not matched to a gene. Germline V gene sequence: CDR1 SGHTA, CDR2 FQGTGA. The CDR3 nucleotides are TGTGCCAGCAGCTTAACGAGACAGGGTGGTGGTGAGCAGTTCTTC. This sequence encodes CASSLTRQGGGEQFF.

CDR3 sequence (DNA): TGTGCCTGGAAGAACACCGCGTGGACCGGGGAGCTGTTTTTT. Translating gives CAWKNTAWTGELFF. V gene TRBV30 combines with J gene TRBJ2-2; D gene unclear. V was shortened by 4 bases and J by 5 bases, with 14 bases between the two germline ends. From germline, CDR1 is GTSNPN and CDR2 SVGIG (reference sequence). CDR3 length: 14 residues. Looking up the rest from reference TRBV30 and TRBJ2-2 gives the full variable domain: SQTIHQWPATLVQPVGSPLSLECTVEGTSNPNLYWYRQAAGRGLQLLFYSVGIGQISSEVPQNLSASRPQDRQFILSSKKLLLSDSGFYLCAWKNTAWTGELFFGEGSRLTVL.

The gene calls are TRBV5-1 and TRBJ2-3; 14 bases match TRBD2. J gave up 4 bases and V 5 bases, and 3 bases lay outside the gene matches. This CDR3 contains 15 residues. Germline lookup yields CDR1 SGHRS and CDR2 YFSETQ. CDR3 DNA sequence: TGCGCCAGCAGAGAGGGACTAGCGGGGGCAGATACGCAGTATTTT. Translation gives CASREGLAGADTQYF.

This chain connects TRBV5-4 to TRBJ2-1; D gene ambiguous. The CDR3 extends over 12 amino acids. CDR1 and CDR2 from the germline V gene are SGHNT and YYREEE (reference sequence). Trimming stripped 4 bases from V and 8 bases from J, with 10 bases between. The CDR3: CASSGETDEQFF. As DNA, the CDR3 is TGTGCCAGCAGCGGTGAAACGGATGAGCAGTTCTTC.

The CDR3 is CASSRSQGYDYGYTF. The CDR3 DNA sequence: TGCGCCAGCAGCCGCTCCCAGGGCTACGACTATGGCTACACCTTC. The J gene is TRBJ1-2, the V gene TRBV4-3; maybe TRBD1 (5 bases). Trimming cost V 4 bases and J 3 bases, with 15 bases left between them. This CDR3 region has 15 residues. Germline values: CDR1 LGHNA, CDR2 YSLEER.

This clone was observed a few times. This chain uses TRBV5-4 with TRBJ2-2; 7 nucleotides agree with TRBD2. V trimming: 0 bases; J trimming: 7 bases; junction bases outside the gene matches: 6. Germline CDR1 SGHNT, CDR2 YYREEE (reference sequence). This CDR3 has 15 residues. The CDR3, as DNA: TGTGCCAGCAGCTTGGGGGCTAGCGGAGGCGGGGAGCTGTTTTTT. It codes for CASSLGASGGGELFF. The whole variable domain, filled in from reference TRBV5-4 and TRBJ2-2, reads ETGVTQSPTHLIKTRGQQVTLRCSSQSGHNTVSWYQQALGQGPQFIFQYYREEENGRGNFPPRFSGLQFPNYSSELNVNALELDDSALYLCASSLGASGGGELFFGEGSRLTVL.